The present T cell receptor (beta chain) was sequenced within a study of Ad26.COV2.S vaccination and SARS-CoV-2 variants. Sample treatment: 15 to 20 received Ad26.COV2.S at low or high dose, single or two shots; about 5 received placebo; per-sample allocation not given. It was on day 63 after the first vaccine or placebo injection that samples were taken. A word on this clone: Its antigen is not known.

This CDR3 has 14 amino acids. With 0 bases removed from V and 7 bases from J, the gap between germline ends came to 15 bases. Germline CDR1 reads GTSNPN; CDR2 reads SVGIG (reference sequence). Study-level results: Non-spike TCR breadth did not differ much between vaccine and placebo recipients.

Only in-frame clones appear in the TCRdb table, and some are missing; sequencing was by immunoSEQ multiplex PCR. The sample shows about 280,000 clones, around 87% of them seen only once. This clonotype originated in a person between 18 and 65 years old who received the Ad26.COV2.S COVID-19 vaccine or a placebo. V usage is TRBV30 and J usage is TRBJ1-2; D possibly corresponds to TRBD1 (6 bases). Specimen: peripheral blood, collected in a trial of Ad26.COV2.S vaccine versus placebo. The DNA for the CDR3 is TGTGCCTGGAGTGTACTTTCAGGGGTCGGTGGCTACACCTTC. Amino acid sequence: CAWSVLSGVGGYTF.